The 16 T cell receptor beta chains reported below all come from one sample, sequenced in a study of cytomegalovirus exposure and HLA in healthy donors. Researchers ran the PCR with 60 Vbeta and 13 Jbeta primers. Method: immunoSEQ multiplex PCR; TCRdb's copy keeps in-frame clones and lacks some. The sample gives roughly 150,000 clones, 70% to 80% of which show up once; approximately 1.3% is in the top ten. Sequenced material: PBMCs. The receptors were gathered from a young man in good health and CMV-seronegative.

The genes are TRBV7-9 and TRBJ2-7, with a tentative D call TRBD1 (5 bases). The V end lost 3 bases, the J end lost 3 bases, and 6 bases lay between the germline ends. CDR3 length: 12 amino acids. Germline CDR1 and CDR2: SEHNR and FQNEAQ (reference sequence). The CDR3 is CASSFDSYEQYF. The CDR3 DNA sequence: TGTGCCAGCAGCTTCGACAGCTACGAGCAGTACTTC. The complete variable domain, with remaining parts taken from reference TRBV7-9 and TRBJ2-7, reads DTGVSQNPRHKITKRGQNVTFRCDPISEHNRLYWYRQTLGQGPEFLTYFQNEAQLEKSRLLSDRFSAERPKGSFSTLEIQRTEQGDSAMYLCASSFDSYEQYFGPGTRLTVT.

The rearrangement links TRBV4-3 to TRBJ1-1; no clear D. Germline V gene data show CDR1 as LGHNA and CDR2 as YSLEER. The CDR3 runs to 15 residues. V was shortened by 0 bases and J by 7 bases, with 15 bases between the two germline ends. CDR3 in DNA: TGCGCCAGCAGCCAAGATCTCGCAGGTTATTTTGAAGCTTTCTTT. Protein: CASSQDLAGYFEAFF.

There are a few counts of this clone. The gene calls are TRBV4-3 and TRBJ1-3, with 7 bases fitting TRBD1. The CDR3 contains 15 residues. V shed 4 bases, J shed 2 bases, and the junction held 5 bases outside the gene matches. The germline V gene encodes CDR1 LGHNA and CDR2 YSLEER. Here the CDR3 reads CASSRSRGTGNTIYF. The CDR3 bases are TGCGCCAGCAGCCGCAGCAGGGGGACTGGAAACACCATATATTTT.

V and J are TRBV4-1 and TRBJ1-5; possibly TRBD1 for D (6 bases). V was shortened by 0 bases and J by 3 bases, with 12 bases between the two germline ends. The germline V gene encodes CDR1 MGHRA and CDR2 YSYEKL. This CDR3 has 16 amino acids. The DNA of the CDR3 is TGCGCCAGCAGCCAAGAGGGCAGGGGCCTCAATCAGCCCCAGCATTTT. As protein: CASSQEGRGLNQPQHF.

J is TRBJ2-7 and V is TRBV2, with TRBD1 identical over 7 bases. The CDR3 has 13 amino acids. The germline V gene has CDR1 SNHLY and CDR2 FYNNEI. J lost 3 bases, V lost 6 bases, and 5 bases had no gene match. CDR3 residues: CASRPDRFYEQYF. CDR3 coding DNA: TGTGCCAGCAGACCGGACAGGTTCTACGAGCAGTACTTC. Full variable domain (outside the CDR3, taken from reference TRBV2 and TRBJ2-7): EPEVTQTPSHQVTQMGQEVILRCVPISNHLYFYWYRQILGQKVEFLVSFYNNEISEKSEIFDDQFSVERPDGSNFTLKIRSTKLEDSAMYFCASRPDRFYEQYFGPGTRLTVT.

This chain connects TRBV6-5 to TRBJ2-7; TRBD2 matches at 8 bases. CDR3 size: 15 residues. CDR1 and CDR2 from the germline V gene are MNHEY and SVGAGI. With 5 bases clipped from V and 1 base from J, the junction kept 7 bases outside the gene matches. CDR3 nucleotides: TGTGCCAGCAGTCGTAGCGGGACCCTATCCTACGAGCAGTACTTC. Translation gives CASSRSGTLSYEQYF.

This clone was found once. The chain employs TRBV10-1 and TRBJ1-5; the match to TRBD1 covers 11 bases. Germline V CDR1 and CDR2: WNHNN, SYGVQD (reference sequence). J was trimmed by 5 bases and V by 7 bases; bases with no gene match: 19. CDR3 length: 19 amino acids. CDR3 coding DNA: TGCGCCAGCAAGATAATGGCGGGACAGGGGGATTTTGGGCATCAGCCCCAGCATTTT. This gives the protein CASKIMAGQGDFGHQPQHF.

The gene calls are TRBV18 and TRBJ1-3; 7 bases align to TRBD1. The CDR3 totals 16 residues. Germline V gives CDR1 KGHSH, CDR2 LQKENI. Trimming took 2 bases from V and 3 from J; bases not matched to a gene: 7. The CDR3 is CASSPGDRTYGNTIYF. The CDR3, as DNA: TGTGCCAGCTCACCAGGGGACAGAACTTATGGAAACACCATATATTTT.

The CDR3 DNA sequence: TGTGCCAGCAGTTTCCGTAACAGGGATACGCAGTATTTT. Amino acid sequence: CASSFRNRDTQYF. This rearrangement joins TRBV28 to TRBJ2-3; a weak D match, TRBD1 (5 bases). This CDR3 is built from 13 residues. V lost 3 bases to trimming and J lost 6 bases, with 10 bases between them. Germline CDR1 and CDR2: MDHEN and SYDVKM.

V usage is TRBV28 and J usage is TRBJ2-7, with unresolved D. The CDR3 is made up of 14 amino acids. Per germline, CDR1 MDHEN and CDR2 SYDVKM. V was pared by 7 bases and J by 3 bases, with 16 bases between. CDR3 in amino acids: CASTVRTAVYEQYF. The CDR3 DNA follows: TGTGCCAGCACGGTCCGAACAGCAGTCTACGAGCAGTACTTC.

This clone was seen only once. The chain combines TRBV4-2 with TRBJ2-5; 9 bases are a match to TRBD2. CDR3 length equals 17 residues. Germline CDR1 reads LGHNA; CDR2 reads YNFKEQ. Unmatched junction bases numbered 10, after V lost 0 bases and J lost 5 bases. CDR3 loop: CASSQEKLIAGGETQYF. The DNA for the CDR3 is TGTGCCAGCAGCCAAGAGAAGCTAATTGCGGGAGGGGAGACCCAGTACTTC.

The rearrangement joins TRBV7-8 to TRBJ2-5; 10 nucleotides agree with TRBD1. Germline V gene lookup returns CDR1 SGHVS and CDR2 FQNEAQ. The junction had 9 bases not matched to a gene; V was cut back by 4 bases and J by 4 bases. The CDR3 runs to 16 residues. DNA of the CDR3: TGTGCCAGCAGCTCCCGGGACAGGGGCGCAGTAGAGACCCAGTACTTC. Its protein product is CASSSRDRGAVETQYF.

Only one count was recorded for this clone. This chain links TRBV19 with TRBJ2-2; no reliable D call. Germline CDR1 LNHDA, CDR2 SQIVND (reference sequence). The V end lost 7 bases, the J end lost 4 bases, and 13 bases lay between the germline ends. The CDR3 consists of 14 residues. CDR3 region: CASNPGLGTGELFF. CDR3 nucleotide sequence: TGTGCCAGTAACCCGGGTCTCGGCACCGGGGAGCTGTTTTTT.

The CDR3 protein is CASSFQGTGNQPQHF. The CDR3 DNA is TGTGCCAGCAGCTTCCAGGGGACAGGGAATCAGCCCCAGCATTTT. The chain employs TRBV7-8 and TRBJ1-5; 9 nucleotides line up with TRBD1. Germline V gene lookup returns CDR1 SGHVS and CDR2 FQNEAQ. V shed 3 bases and J 4 bases; nucleotides not matched to a gene: 4. The CDR3 spans 15 residues.

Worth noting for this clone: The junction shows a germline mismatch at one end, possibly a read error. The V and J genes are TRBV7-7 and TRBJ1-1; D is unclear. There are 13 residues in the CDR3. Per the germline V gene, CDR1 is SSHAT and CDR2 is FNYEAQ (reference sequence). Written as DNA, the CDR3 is TGTGCTAGCAGCTCGGGAGTGAACACTGAAGCTTTCTTT. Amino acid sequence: CASSSGVNTEAFF.

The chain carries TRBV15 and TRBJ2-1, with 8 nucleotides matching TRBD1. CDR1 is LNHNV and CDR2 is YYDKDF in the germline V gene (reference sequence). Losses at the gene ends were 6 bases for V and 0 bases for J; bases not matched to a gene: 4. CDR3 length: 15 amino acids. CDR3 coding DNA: TGTGCCACCAGGAAAGGACAGGGCTCCTACAATGAGCAGTTCTTC. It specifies CATRKGQGSYNEQFF. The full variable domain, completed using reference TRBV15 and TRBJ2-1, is DAMVIQNPRYQVTQFGKPVTLSCSQTLNHNVMYWYQQKSSQAPKLLFHYYDKDFNNEADTPDNFQSRRPNTSFCFLDIRSPGLGDTAMYLCATRKGQGSYNEQFFGPGTRLTVL.